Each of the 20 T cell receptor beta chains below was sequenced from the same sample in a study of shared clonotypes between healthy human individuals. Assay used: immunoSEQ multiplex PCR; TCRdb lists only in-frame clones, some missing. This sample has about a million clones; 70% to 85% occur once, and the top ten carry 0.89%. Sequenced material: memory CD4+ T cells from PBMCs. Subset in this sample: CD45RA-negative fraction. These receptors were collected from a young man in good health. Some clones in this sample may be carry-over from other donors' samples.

CDR3 sequence: CASSVGSHTEAFF. The CDR3 DNA follows: TGTGCCAGCAGCGTCGGCAGCCACACTGAAGCTTTCTTT. The V gene is TRBV9, the J gene TRBJ1-1; D uncertain. V dropped 2 bases and J dropped 3 bases, with 8 bases sitting between them. The germline CDR1 and CDR2 sequences are SGDLS and YYNGEE. The CDR3 totals 13 residues.

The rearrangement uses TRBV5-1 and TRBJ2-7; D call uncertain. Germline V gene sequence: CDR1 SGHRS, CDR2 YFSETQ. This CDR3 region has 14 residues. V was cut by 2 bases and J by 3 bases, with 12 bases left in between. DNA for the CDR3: TGCGCCAGCAGCTTCGGCGCATTTGGCTACGAGCAGTACTTC. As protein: CASSFGAFGYEQYF.

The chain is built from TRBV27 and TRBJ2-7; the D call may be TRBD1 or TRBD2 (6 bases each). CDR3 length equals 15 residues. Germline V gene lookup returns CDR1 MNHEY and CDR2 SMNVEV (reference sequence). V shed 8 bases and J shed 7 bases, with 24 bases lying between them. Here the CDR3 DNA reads TGTGCCAGCTCAAAGGAGGGGGGCGCTTGGAGGGAGCAGTACTTC. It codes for CASSKEGGAWREQYF.

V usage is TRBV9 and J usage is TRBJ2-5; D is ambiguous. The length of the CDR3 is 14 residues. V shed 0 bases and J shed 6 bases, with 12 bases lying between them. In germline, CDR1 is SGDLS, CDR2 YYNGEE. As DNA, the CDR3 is TGTGCCAGCAGCGTAGTAGGGAACGGTCAGACCCAGTACTTC. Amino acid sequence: CASSVVGNGQTQYF.

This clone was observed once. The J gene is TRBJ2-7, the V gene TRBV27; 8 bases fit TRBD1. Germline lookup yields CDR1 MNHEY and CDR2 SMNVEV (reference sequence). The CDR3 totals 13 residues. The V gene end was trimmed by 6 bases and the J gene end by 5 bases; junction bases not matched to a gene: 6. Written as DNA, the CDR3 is TGTGCCAGCAGGCAGACAGGGGCCAACGAGCAGTACTTC. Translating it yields CASRQTGANEQYF.

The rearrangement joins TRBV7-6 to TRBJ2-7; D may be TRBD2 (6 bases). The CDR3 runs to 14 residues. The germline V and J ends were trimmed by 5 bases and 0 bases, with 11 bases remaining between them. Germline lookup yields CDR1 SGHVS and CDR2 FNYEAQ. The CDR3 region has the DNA TGTGCCAGCAGCCCAGGGACTGTCTCCTACGAGCAGTACTTC. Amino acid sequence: CASSPGTVSYEQYF.

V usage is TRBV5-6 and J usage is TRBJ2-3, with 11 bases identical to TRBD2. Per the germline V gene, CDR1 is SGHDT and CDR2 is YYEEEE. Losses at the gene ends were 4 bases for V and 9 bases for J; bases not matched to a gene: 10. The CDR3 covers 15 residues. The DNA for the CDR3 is TGTGCCAGCAGCCTTATAGCGGGGGGGAGTGACACGCAGTATTTT. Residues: CASSLIAGGSDTQYF.

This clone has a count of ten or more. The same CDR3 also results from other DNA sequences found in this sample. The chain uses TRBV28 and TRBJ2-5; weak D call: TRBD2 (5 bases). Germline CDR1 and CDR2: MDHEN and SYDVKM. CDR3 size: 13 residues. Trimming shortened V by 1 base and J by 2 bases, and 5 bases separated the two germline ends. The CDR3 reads CASSLSGQETQYF. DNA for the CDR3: TGTGCCAGCAGTTTATCGGGGCAAGAGACCCAGTACTTC.

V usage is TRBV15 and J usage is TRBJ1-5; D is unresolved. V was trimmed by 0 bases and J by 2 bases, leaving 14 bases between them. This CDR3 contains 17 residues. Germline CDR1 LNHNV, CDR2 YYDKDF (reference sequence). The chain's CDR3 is CATSRDPRAFGNQPQHF. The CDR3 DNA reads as TGTGCCACCAGCAGAGATCCCCGGGCCTTTGGCAATCAGCCCCAGCATTTT.

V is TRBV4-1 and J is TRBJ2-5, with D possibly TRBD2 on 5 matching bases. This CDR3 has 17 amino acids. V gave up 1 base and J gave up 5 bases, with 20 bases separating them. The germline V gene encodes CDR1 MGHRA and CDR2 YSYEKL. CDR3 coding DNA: TGCGCCAGCAGCCAAGTGGATCTTGGGTTTAGGAGGGAGACCCAGTACTTC. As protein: CASSQVDLGFRRETQYF.

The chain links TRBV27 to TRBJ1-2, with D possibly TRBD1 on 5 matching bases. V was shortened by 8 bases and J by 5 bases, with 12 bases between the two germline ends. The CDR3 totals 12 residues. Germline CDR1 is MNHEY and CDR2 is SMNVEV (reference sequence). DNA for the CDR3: TGTGCCAGCGGCGAAAGGGGATATGGCTACACCTTC. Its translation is CASGERGYGYTF.

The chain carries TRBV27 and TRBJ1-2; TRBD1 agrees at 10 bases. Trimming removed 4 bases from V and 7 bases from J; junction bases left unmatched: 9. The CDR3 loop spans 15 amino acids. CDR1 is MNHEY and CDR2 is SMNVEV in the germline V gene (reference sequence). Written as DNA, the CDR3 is TGTGCCAGCAGTTCTCTCGACAGGGGGCTGGTTGGCTACACCTTC. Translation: CASSSLDRGLVGYTF.

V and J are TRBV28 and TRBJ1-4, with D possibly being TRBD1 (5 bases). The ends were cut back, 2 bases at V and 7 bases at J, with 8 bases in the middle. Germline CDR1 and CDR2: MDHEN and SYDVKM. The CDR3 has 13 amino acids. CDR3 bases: TGTGCCAGCAGTTTAGGGGGGTTTGAAAAACTGTTTTTT. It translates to CASSLGGFEKLFF.

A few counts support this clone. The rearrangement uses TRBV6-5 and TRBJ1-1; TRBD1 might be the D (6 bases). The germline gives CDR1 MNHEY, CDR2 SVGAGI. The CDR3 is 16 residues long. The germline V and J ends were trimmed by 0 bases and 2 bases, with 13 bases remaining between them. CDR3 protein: CASSYSMTGSNTEAFF. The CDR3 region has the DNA TGTGCCAGCAGTTACTCGATGACAGGTAGCAACACTGAAGCTTTCTTT.

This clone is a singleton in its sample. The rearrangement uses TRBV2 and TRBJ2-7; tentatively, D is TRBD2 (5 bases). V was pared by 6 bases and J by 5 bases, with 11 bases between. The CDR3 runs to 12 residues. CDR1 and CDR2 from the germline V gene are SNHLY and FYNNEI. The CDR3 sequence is CASRLDSDEQYF. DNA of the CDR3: TGTGCCAGCAGGCTGGACTCAGACGAGCAGTACTTC.

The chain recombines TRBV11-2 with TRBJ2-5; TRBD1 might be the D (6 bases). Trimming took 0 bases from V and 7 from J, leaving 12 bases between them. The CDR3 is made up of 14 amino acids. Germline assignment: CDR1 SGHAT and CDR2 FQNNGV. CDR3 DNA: TGTGCCAGCAGCTTAGATGGCAGGGGTACGACCCAGTACTTC. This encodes CASSLDGRGTTQYF.

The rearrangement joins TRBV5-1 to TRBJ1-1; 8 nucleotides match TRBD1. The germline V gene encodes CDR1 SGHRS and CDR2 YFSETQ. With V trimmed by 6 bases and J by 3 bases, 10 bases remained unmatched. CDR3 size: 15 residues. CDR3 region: CASNPGGEMYTEAFF. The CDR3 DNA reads TGCGCCAGCAACCCAGGGGGCGAGATGTACACTGAAGCTTTCTTT.

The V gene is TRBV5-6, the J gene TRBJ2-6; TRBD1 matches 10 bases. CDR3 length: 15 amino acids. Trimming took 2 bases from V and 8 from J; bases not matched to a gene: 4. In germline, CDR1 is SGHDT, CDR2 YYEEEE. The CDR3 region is CASSFRDRGPNVLTF. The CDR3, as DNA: TGTGCCAGCAGCTTTAGAGACAGGGGGCCCAACGTCCTGACTTTC.

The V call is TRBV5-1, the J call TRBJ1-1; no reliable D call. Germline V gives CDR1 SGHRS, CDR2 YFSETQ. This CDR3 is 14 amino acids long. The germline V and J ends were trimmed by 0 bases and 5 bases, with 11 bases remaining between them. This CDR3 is CASSLVQVGTEAFF. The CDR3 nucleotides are TGCGCCAGCAGCTTGGTTCAGGTCGGGACTGAAGCTTTCTTT.

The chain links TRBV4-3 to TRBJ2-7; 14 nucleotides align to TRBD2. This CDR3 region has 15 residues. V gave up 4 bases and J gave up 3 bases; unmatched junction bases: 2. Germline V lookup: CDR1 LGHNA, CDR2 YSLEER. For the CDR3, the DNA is TGCGCCAGCAGCCGAGGGACTAGCGGGAGCTACGAGCAGTACTTC. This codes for CASSRGTSGSYEQYF.